The 14 T cell receptor beta chains given below trace back to one sample, sequenced in a study of T cell responses to AZD1222 COVID-19 vaccine (dated by TCRdb to the early 2020s). Library preparation used the immunoSEQ multiplex PCR assay. In TCRdb, the immuneACCESS table is reduced to in-frame sequences with V and J assigned. These tables do not hold every clone; where another copy was compared, an unresolved V gene accounts for under half, and the others remain unexplained. Present in this sample are some 200,000 clones, 85% to 90% of which were seen just once. The ten largest clones add up to 5% to 7% of the sample. This specimen's time point label, per the study, means: baseline before first vaccination. Material: peripheral blood, obtained on day 0 of AZD1222 vaccination. The source of these receptors is an adult in good health.

The chain links TRBV9 to TRBJ1-1; maybe TRBD1 (5 bases). V lost 4 bases to trimming and J lost 2 bases, with 24 bases between them. This CDR3 spans 18 amino acids. The V gene's germline CDR1 is SGDLS and CDR2 YYNGEE. For the CDR3, the DNA is TGTGCCAGCAGCACACAAAAACACGGGGTAGGGGTAAACACTGAAGCTTTCTTT. Its protein is CASSTQKHGVGVNTEAFF.

The chain joins TRBV5-1 to TRBJ1-1, with D unresolved. With 1 base removed from V and 0 bases from J, the gap between germline ends came to 4 bases. Per germline, CDR1 SGHRS and CDR2 YFSETQ. This CDR3 is built from 13 residues. The CDR3 DNA is TGCGCCAGCAGCTTGCAAATGAACACTGAAGCTTTCTTT. Protein sequence: CASSLQMNTEAFF. Supplemented by reference TRBV5-1 and TRBJ1-1, the full variable domain reads KAGVTQTPRYLIKTRGQQVTLSCSPISGHRSVSWYQQTPGQGLQFLFEYFSETQRNKGNFPGRFSGRQFSNSRSEMNVSTLELGDSALYLCASSLQMNTEAFFGQGTRLTVV.

CDR3 coding DNA: TGTGCCAGCAGTCTTCAAACCCTGGGCCAAGAAGCTTTCTTT. Amino acid sequence: CASSLQTLGQEAFF. The chain uses TRBV6-6 and TRBJ1-1; unclear D gene. This CDR3 contains 14 residues. Germline CDR1 reads MNHNY; CDR2 reads SVGAGI (reference sequence). V was trimmed by 5 bases and J by 8 bases, leaving 18 bases between them.

This rearrangement joins TRBV7-2 to TRBJ1-1; a weak D match, TRBD1 (6 bases). Trimming pared 5 bases from V and 1 base from J, leaving 8 bases between. The CDR3 is 13 residues long. Germline V CDR1 and CDR2: SGHTA, FQGNSA. CDR3 bases: TGTGCCAGCAGCACGACAGGGAACACTGAAGCTTTCTTT. This encodes CASSTTGNTEAFF.

This clone was detected a few times. V and J are TRBV29-1 and TRBJ1-1; the D gene is possibly TRBD1 (6 bases). In germline, CDR1 is SQVTM, CDR2 ANQGSEA. V was trimmed by 3 bases and J by 1 base, leaving 12 bases between them. The CDR3 length is 14 residues. CDR3 loop: CSVDEGGPNTEAFF. The CDR3 DNA reads TGCAGCGTTGATGAGGGGGGTCCGAACACTGAAGCTTTCTTT.

DNA for the CDR3: TGTGCCATCAGGAACACACAGGGGGCTGGAAACACCATATATTTT. Translated, it gives CAIRNTQGAGNTIYF. The chain couples TRBV10-3 to TRBJ1-3; the match to TRBD1 covers 8 bases. This CDR3 has 15 residues. J gave up 2 bases and V 6 bases, and 6 bases lay outside the gene matches. The germline CDR1 and CDR2 sequences are ENHRY and SYGVKD.

The chain couples TRBV7-3 to TRBJ2-1; a possible D gene is TRBD2 (6 bases). Trimming shortened V by 2 bases and J by 9 bases, and 11 bases separated the two germline ends. Germline V lookup: CDR1 SGHTA, CDR2 FQGTGA. This CDR3 has 13 residues. This CDR3 reads CASSLAGTGEQFF. The CDR3, as DNA: TGTGCCAGCAGCTTAGCGGGAACGGGTGAGCAGTTCTTC.

The gene calls are TRBV12-3 or TRBV12-4 and TRBJ1-1; the D is unclear. This CDR3 contains 11 residues. Deletions cut 3 bases from V and 11 bases from J, with 10 bases between. The DNA of the CDR3 is TGTGCCAGCAGTTTGGGCGTAGGGGCTTTCTTT. Its translation: CASSLGVGAFF.

This chain connects TRBV6-5 to TRBJ2-7; 9 nucleotides line up with TRBD2. The V segment lost 2 bases and the J segment 4 bases; nucleotides outside the gene matches: 6. Germline CDR1 is MNHEY and CDR2 is SVGAGI. The CDR3 consists of 15 residues. In DNA form, the CDR3 reads TGTGCCAGCAGTTACGCGGCGGGAGGGCGGTACGAGCAGTACTTC. Amino acid sequence: CASSYAAGGRYEQYF.

V and J are TRBV5-1 and TRBJ1-2; tentative D call: TRBD1 (5 bases). The V end lost 1 base, the J end lost 0 bases, and 25 bases lay between the germline ends. Germline CDR1 SGHRS, CDR2 YFSETQ. The CDR3 spans 20 residues. In DNA, the CDR3 is TGCGCCAGCAGCTTGAACGGCGGCAGGGAAATGGGGGAGGCTAACTATGGCTACACCTTC. It codes for CASSLNGGREMGEANYGYTF.

The chain has TRBV3-1 (or the pseudogene TRBV3-2) and TRBJ2-2; TRBD2 matches 11 bases. J lost 0 bases, V lost 0 bases, and 9 bases had no gene match. Germline V gene lookup returns CDR1 LGHDT and CDR2 YNNKEL (reference sequence). The CDR3 covers 20 residues. CDR3 in DNA: TGTGCCAGCAGCCAAGATGGCCTAGCGGGAGGTCATACGAACACCGGGGAGCTGTTTTTT. This gives the protein CASSQDGLAGGHTNTGELFF.

The V call is TRBV4-2, the J call TRBJ1-3, with 8 bases matching TRBD1. The V and J ends lost 3 bases and 3 bases, in that order; junction bases with no gene match: 4. Germline values: CDR1 LGHNA, CDR2 YNFKEQ. This CDR3 is built from 15 residues. The CDR3 coding sequence is TGTGCCAGCAGCCAGCAGGGGGCGGGTGGAAACACCATATATTTT. This codes for CASSQQGAGGNTIYF.

This clone was observed a handful of times. This chain's CDR3 is CASTKTVLYGYTF. CDR3 DNA sequence: TGTGCCAGCACTAAGACAGTGCTCTATGGCTACACCTTC. V gene TRBV6-5 combines with J gene TRBJ1-2; TRBD1 might be the D (5 bases). The germline V gene has CDR1 MNHEY and CDR2 SVGAGI. The CDR3 has 13 amino acids. V was cut by 7 bases and J by 4 bases, with 13 bases left in between.

CDR3 in amino acids: CASSLGTGQLSYEQYF. In nucleotides, the CDR3 is TGCGCCAGCAGCTTGGGGACAGGACAACTCTCCTACGAGCAGTACTTC. This chain connects TRBV5-1 to TRBJ2-7, with 7 bases identical to TRBD1. Losses at the gene ends were 0 bases for V and 0 bases for J; bases not matched to a gene: 6. The CDR3 is 16 residues long. Germline assignment: CDR1 SGHRS and CDR2 YFSETQ.